The clone carrying this T cell receptor beta chain has a handful of counts. The data originate from a study of cytomegalovirus exposure and HLA in healthy donors. PCR amplification relied on 60 Vbeta primers (plus 13 Jbeta primers). This table comes from immunoSEQ multiplex PCR, and its TCRdb copy is limited to in-frame clones, with some not included. This sample has about 160,000 clones, with roughly 85% found just once. Looked up from germline, CDR1 is SQVTM and CDR2 is ANQGSEA. V was pared by 0 bases and J by 2 bases, with 3 bases of the junction left unmatched. CDR3 length equals 14 residues. The chain links TRBV29-1 to TRBJ2-7, with TRBD1 matching 8 bases. This clonotype was sampled from a man aged 35 to 55 in good health and CMV-seronegative. The sequencing input was PBMCs. The CDR3 sequence is CSVEDGQGPYEQYF. In DNA form, the CDR3 reads TGCAGCGTTGAAGATGGACAGGGCCCCTACGAGCAGTACTTC.